These 6 T cell receptor beta chains originate from one sample sequenced in a study of metastatic and nonmetastatic thyroid tumors (dated by TCRdb to about 2020). None of the patients had been given any treatment before thyroid surgery. Receptor amplification or capture employed PCR. Sequencing took place on an Illumina HiSeq 4000. TCRdb reanalyzed the raw reads on its own, using fastp at Q25 for trimming and MiXCR for clone calling, and kept in-frame beta chains. This sample holds about 49,000 clones; roughly 22% were observed only once. The top ten clones comprise 3.5% to 4.5% of the sample. Material: blood. The receptor source for this set is a female donor with papillary thyroid cancer or a benign thyroid nodule (not recorded which). Some clones in this sample may be carry-over from other donors' samples.

This clone was observed many times. The J gene is TRBJ2-7, the V gene TRBV14; a possible D gene is TRBD2 (5 bases). This CDR3 has 15 amino acids. The V gene lost 2 bases and the J gene lost 3 bases, with 14 bases spanning the gap. The germline gives CDR1 SGHDN, CDR2 FVKESK. This CDR3 is CASSQRHADYYEQYF. The CDR3 DNA is TGTGCCAGCAGCCAAAGACACGCCGACTACTACGAGCAGTACTTC.

This clone was counted only a few times. The chain uses TRBV6-2 or TRBV6-3 and TRBJ1-1; 11 positions match TRBD1. The CDR3 has 14 amino acids. The J segment lost 12 bases and the V segment lost 4 bases, leaving 10 bases of the junction unmatched. Germline V gives CDR1 MNHEY, CDR2 SVGEGT. The CDR3 sequence is CASSSDRGRSKSFF. CDR3 nucleotides: TGTGCCAGCAGTTCGGACAGGGGGCGGTCTAAATCTTTCTTT.

The table lists this clone with many counts. The chain links TRBV9 to TRBJ2-1; weak D call: TRBD2 (6 bases). Germline V CDR1 and CDR2: SGDLS, YYNGEE. V lost 1 base and J 1 base, leaving 9 bases between the germline ends. This CDR3 is built from 15 residues. The CDR3 DNA follows: TGTGCCAGCAGCGTAACCGGGACTTCCTACAATGAGCAGTTCTTC. This codes for CASSVTGTSYNEQFF. The entire variable domain, with the rest obtained from reference TRBV9 and TRBJ2-1, is as follows: DSGVTQTPKHLITATGQRVTLRCSPRSGDLSVYWYQQSLDQGLQFLIQYYNGEERAKGNILERFSAQQFPDLHSELNLSSLELGDSALYFCASSVTGTSYNEQFFGPGTRLTVL.

The V call is TRBV19, the J call TRBJ2-2, with 9 bases identical to TRBD2. Germline CDR1 and CDR2: LNHDA and SQIVND (reference sequence). J was trimmed by 6 bases and V by 5 bases; bases with no gene match: 7. This CDR3 region has 15 residues. CDR3: CASSYASGTSGELFF. As DNA, the CDR3 is TGTGCCAGTAGTTACGCTAGCGGGACTTCCGGGGAGCTGTTTTTT.

In its sample, this clone was seen a few times. This chain joins TRBV27 and TRBJ1-5; 7 bases agree with TRBD1. Trimming took 6 bases from V and 1 from J; bases not matched to a gene: 3. This CDR3 contains 14 residues. The germline V gene encodes CDR1 MNHEY and CDR2 SMNVEV (reference sequence). The CDR3 nucleotides are TGTGCCAGCAGCCGGGACAGAAGCAATCAGCCCCAGCATTTT. Its translation is CASSRDRSNQPQHF.

This clone was picked up many times. The gene calls are TRBV9 and TRBJ2-2; TRBD1 aligns across 8 bases. Germline lookup yields CDR1 SGDLS and CDR2 YYNGEE. Trimming at V came to 0 bases and at J to 0 bases, leaving 4 bases not matched to a gene. This CDR3 has 17 residues. The chain's CDR3 is CASSVEPGGPNTGELFF. DNA of the CDR3: TGTGCCAGCAGCGTAGAGCCAGGGGGCCCGAACACCGGGGAGCTGTTTTTT.